This TCR beta chain was identified during a study of blood T cells in healthy people across ages. Overall study: There was about one barcoded beta molecule captured by template switching per two T cells.

Germline CDR1 reads SGHRS; CDR2 reads YFSETQ. CDR3 length: 14 residues. The V end lost 6 bases, the J end lost 0 bases, and 9 bases lay between the germline ends. Each sample yielded at least 6 million isolated PBMCs. This clonotype was detected only a few times. A second PCR, run for about 7 to 12 cycles, used a sample-barcoded 5' primer plus a J-beta primer mix. One entry per CDR3 protein, called by TCRdb with MiXCR from the 5' RACE reads. Of hundreds of thousands of distinct CDR3 sequences in the sample, under 35% are singletons; the top ten hold approximately 15%. The chain couples TRBV5-1 to TRBJ2-2; the D gene could be TRBD1 or TRBD2 (5 bases each). This receptor was identified in an elderly woman in good health. Material for sequencing was blood. The CDR3 DNA reads as TGCGCCAGCACCCGGGACGCGAACACCGGGGAGCTGTTTTTT. Translating it yields CASTRDANTGELFF.